The 27 T cell receptor beta chains given below trace back to one sample, sequenced in a study of human T cells and chemical hapten exposure. Total RNA came from unfractionated whole blood. MiXCR, applied by TCRdb to the 5' RACE reads, yields one record per CDR3 protein. The sample includes under 150,000 distinct CDR3 sequences, approximately 20% of them seen just once. The receptors originated from a human donor in good health.

This clonotype was counted ten times or more. J is TRBJ1-1 and V is TRBV28; D not resolved. Deletions cut 6 bases from V and 12 bases from J, with 20 bases between. This CDR3 comprises 13 residues. Germline assignment: CDR1 MDHEN and CDR2 SYDVKM. CDR3 coding DNA: TGTGCCAGCAGCTTGCGGCGCAGAAGTAGGTCTTTCTTT. Translated, it gives CASSLRRRSRSFF.

The V and J genes are TRBV24-1 and TRBJ2-1, with 8 bases that match TRBD1. The CDR3 spans 14 residues. V lost 3 bases and J lost 8; bases outside the gene matches: 5. Germline V gene sequence: CDR1 KGHDR, CDR2 SFDVKD. CDR3: CATSDGQGWDEQFF. The CDR3 bases are TGTGCCACCAGTGATGGACAGGGTTGGGATGAGCAGTTCTTC.

This chain uses TRBV12-3 or TRBV12-4 with TRBJ2-6, with a weak D call TRBD1 (6 bases). Trimming took off 1 base at V and 0 bases at J, with 10 bases between the two ends. The CDR3 has 17 amino acids. The CDR3 spells CASSLGSGDSGANVLTF. CDR3 bases: TGTGCCAGCAGTTTAGGTTCAGGGGACTCTGGGGCCAACGTCCTGACTTTC.

This clonotype was counted a few times. V is TRBV7-2 and J is TRBJ2-7, with TRBD2 identical over 14 bases. The CDR3 totals 15 residues. J was trimmed by 6 bases and V by 1 base; bases with no gene match: 2. The V gene's germline CDR1 is SGHTA and CDR2 FQGNSA. This CDR3 is CASSLGLAGGVEQYF. The CDR3 DNA reads as TGTGCCAGCAGCTTAGGACTAGCGGGAGGGGTCGAGCAGTACTTC.

This clonotype was counted a few times. The rearrangement joins TRBV7-9 to TRBJ2-1; D ambiguous. The V gene lost 5 bases and the J gene lost 10 bases, with 24 bases spanning the gap. This CDR3 region has 16 residues. The V gene's germline CDR1 is SEHNR and CDR2 FQNEAQ (reference sequence). The CDR3 DNA follows: TGTGCCAGCAGCGAAAGGGCAGGAGACCCCGCCCCAGAGCAGTTCTTC. It encodes CASSERAGDPAPEQFF.

V gene TRBV12-3 or TRBV12-4 combines with J gene TRBJ1-5; no clear D. The V and J ends lost 4 bases and 3 bases respectively, with 10 bases between them. The CDR3 runs 14 residues. The CDR3 spells CASSSEVYNQPQHF. The DNA for the CDR3 is TGTGCCAGCAGTTCGGAGGTGTACAATCAGCCCCAGCATTTT.

This clonotype was found a few times. This chain uses TRBV10-3 with TRBJ2-7; TRBD2 aligns across 12 bases. In germline, CDR1 is ENHRY, CDR2 SYGVKD. V dropped 0 bases and J dropped 4; count of bases not matched to a gene: 4. CDR3 size: 16 residues. The CDR3 region has the DNA TGTGCCATCAGTGAGTCCGGACTAGCGGGGAGGTACGAGCAGTACTTC. Translated: CAISESGLAGRYEQYF.

V and J are TRBV30 and TRBJ1-1, with no clear D. CDR1 GTSNPN and CDR2 SVGIG come from the germline V gene (reference sequence). Trimming stripped 7 bases from V and 1 base from J, with 7 bases between. CDR3 size: 11 residues. CDR3 residues: CAYERNTEAFF. In DNA, the CDR3 is TGTGCCTACGAACGGAACACTGAAGCTTTCTTT. The full variable domain, rest sourced from reference TRBV30 and TRBJ1-1, is SQTIHQWPATLVQPVGSPLSLECTVEGTSNPNLYWYRQAAGRGLQLLFYSVGIGQISSEVPQNLSASRPQDRQFILSSKKLLLSDSGFYLCAYERNTEAFFGQGTRLTVV.

The V call is TRBV6-1, the J call TRBJ2-7; 7 bases match TRBD1. The J segment lost 5 bases and the V segment lost 5 bases, leaving 9 bases of the junction unmatched. The CDR3 covers 14 residues. Germline-derived CDR1 and CDR2 are MNHNS and SASEGT. The CDR3 region has the DNA TGTGCCAGCAGTTTGCCGGGACAGACTAACGAGCAGTACTTC. Translation gives CASSLPGQTNEQYF.

V usage is TRBV12-3 or TRBV12-4 and J usage is TRBJ1-2, with 7 bases that match TRBD1. The CDR3 is 13 amino acids. The trim removed 5 bases at V and 4 bases at J, leaving 4 bases unmatched. DNA for the CDR3: TGTGCCAGCAGTACGACAGGGTCCTATGGCTACACCTTC. Its protein is CASSTTGSYGYTF.

The CDR3 region has the DNA TGTGCCAGCTCGGATGCAACTAATGAAAAACTGTTTTTT. Translation: CASSDATNEKLFF. The gene calls are TRBV6-5 and TRBJ1-4; no clear D gene. V was clipped by 8 bases and J by 0 bases, with 7 bases between them. The germline CDR1 and CDR2 sequences are MNHEY and SVGAGI. This CDR3 spans 13 amino acids.

The CDR3 region is CASRPIRQTTTEAFF. CDR3 coding DNA: TGTGCCAGCAGGCCCATTCGACAGACTACCACTGAAGCTTTCTTT. The chain couples TRBV6-5 to TRBJ1-1; weak D call: TRBD1 (5 bases). The ends were cut back, 6 bases at V and 4 bases at J, with 18 bases in the middle. Germline CDR1 MNHEY, CDR2 SVGAGI. This CDR3 contains 15 residues.

The V call is TRBV5-1, the J call TRBJ1-5; no definite D call. Germline V gives CDR1 SGHRS, CDR2 YFSETQ. This CDR3 is 13 amino acids long. V lost 3 bases to trimming and J lost 7 bases, with 11 bases between them. CDR3 amino acids: CASSSGYGQPQHF. The CDR3, as DNA: TGCGCCAGCAGCTCAGGCTACGGCCAGCCCCAGCATTTT.

The J gene is TRBJ1-3, the V gene TRBV25-1; D is ambiguous. Germline V gives CDR1 MGHDK, CDR2 SYGVNS. This CDR3 is 16 amino acids long. The V end lost 1 base, the J end lost 4 bases, and 14 bases lay between the germline ends. CDR3 in DNA: TGTGCCAGCAGTGAATCCCAGATAGCCACCGGAAACACCATATATTTT. It yields the protein CASSESQIATGNTIYF. Full variable domain (remainder filled in from reference TRBV25-1 and TRBJ1-3): EADIYQTPRYLVIGTGKKITLECSQTMGHDKMYWYQQDPGMELHLIHYSYGVNSTEKGDLSSESTVSRIRTEHFPLTLESARPSHTSQYLCASSESQIATGNTIYFGEGSWLTVV.

This chain joins TRBV6-5 and TRBJ1-3; the match to TRBD1 covers 8 bases. Germline CDR1 and CDR2: MNHEY and SVGAGI. The CDR3 consists of 17 residues. V lost 6 bases and J lost 4; bases outside the gene matches: 14. CDR3 coding DNA: TGTGCCAGCAGCGAGTTCCAGGGCAGGGGGCTCGGAAACACCATATATTTT. It yields the protein CASSEFQGRGLGNTIYF.

The gene calls are TRBV14 and TRBJ1-6; the match to TRBD1 covers 8 bases. With V trimmed by 8 bases and J by 6 bases, 6 bases remained unmatched. The CDR3 is made up of 14 amino acids. The germline V gene encodes CDR1 SGHDN and CDR2 FVKESK. CDR3 DNA: TGTGCCAGCGCCGGGACAGGACCTAATTCACCCCTCCACTTT. Translating it yields CASAGTGPNSPLHF.

The gene calls are TRBV4-1 and TRBJ1-6; D call uncertain. This CDR3 has 15 residues. The V gene lost 1 base and the J gene lost 6 bases, with 10 bases spanning the gap. The germline V gene encodes CDR1 MGHRA and CDR2 YSYEKL. The CDR3 reads CASSQVGLRNSPLHF. The CDR3 DNA is TGCGCCAGCAGCCAAGTAGGGTTGCGTAATTCACCCCTCCACTTT.

This clonotype was detected only a few times. The chain uses TRBV7-9 and TRBJ1-6; D may be TRBD1 (5 bases). Germline loops: CDR1 SEHNR, CDR2 FQNEAQ (reference sequence). V shed 2 bases and J shed 8 bases, with 16 bases lying between them. This CDR3 has 16 amino acids. The CDR3 bases are TGTGCCAGCAGCTTAAAGATGAGCAGGGCTGATTCACCCCTCCACTTT. Translating gives CASSLKMSRADSPLHF.

This clonotype has only a few counts. The J gene is TRBJ2-3, the V gene TRBV9; 7 bases line up with TRBD2. The length of the CDR3 is 15 residues. The J segment lost 4 bases and the V segment lost 3 bases, leaving 8 bases of the junction unmatched. Germline V gene lookup returns CDR1 SGDLS and CDR2 YYNGEE. The DNA for the CDR3 is TGTGCCAGCAGCGAGGGAGGGAGTAGGGCAGATACGCAGTATTTT. It translates to CASSEGGSRADTQYF.

The rearrangement uses TRBV11-2 and TRBJ1-2; the match to TRBD1 covers 7 bases. The V and J ends lost 0 bases and 5 bases, in that order; junction bases with no gene match: 12. The CDR3 runs to 17 residues. Germline-derived CDR1 and CDR2 are SGHAT and FQNNGV. The CDR3 sequence: CASSLDFLMGQTYGYTF. DNA for the CDR3: TGTGCCAGCAGCTTAGACTTCCTTATGGGACAGACGTATGGCTACACCTTC.

The chain is built from TRBV28 and TRBJ1-5, with 8 bases lining up with TRBD1. CDR3 size: 16 residues. Germline V gene sequence: CDR1 MDHEN, CDR2 SYDVKM. The J segment lost 2 bases and the V segment lost 7 bases, leaving 10 bases of the junction unmatched. CDR3 amino acids: CASNRQGRKGNQPQHF. CDR3 nucleotide sequence: TGTGCCAGCAACCGACAGGGGCGGAAAGGCAATCAGCCCCAGCATTTT. Supplemented by reference TRBV28 and TRBJ1-5, the full variable domain reads DVKVTQSSRYLVKRTGEKVFLECVQDMDHENMFWYRQDPGLGLRLIYFSYDVKMKEKGDIPEGYSVSREKKERFSLILESASTNQTSMYLCASNRQGRKGNQPQHFGDGTRLSIL.

The chain carries TRBV29-1 and TRBJ2-7; TRBD1 or TRBD2 may be the D gene (6 bases each). Germline loops: CDR1 SQVTM, CDR2 ANQGSEA. Trimming took off 3 bases at V and 6 bases at J, with 12 bases between the two ends. This CDR3 has 12 residues. The CDR3 coding sequence is TGCAGCGTTGATGGGGGGCTGAGCGAGCAGTACTTC. Translation: CSVDGGLSEQYF.

The V and J genes are TRBV27 and TRBJ2-6; D unresolved. V lost 4 bases, J lost 0 bases, and 10 bases lay in between. The germline V gene encodes CDR1 MNHEY and CDR2 SMNVEV (reference sequence). The CDR3 contains 16 residues. CDR3 sequence (DNA): TGTGCCAGCAGTTCAAAGGACCGCTCTGGGGCCAACGTCCTGACTTTC. Translating gives CASSSKDRSGANVLTF.

This clonotype has a handful of counts. The genes are TRBV5-1 and TRBJ1-4; TRBD1 matches at 9 bases. V lost 4 bases to trimming and J lost 3 bases; unmatched junction nucleotides: 10. Looked up from germline, CDR1 is SGHRS and CDR2 is YFSETQ. The CDR3 covers 17 residues. CDR3 amino acids: CASSQQGAVGANEKLFF. DNA of the CDR3: TGCGCCAGCAGCCAACAGGGGGCCGTCGGGGCTAATGAAAAACTGTTTTTT.

There are a few counts of this clonotype. The chain carries TRBV20-1 and TRBJ2-5; a weak D match, TRBD2 (6 bases). V dropped 3 bases and J dropped 5 bases, with 13 bases sitting between them. The CDR3 is 13 amino acids. Germline CDR1 reads DFQATT; CDR2 reads SNEGSKA (reference sequence). The CDR3 coding sequence is TGCAGTGCTAGTGGCGAGGCGGGGGAGACCCAGTACTTC. It yields the protein CSASGEAGETQYF.

The chain has TRBV6-5 and TRBJ2-7; D remains ambiguous. The CDR3 covers 14 residues. Trimming stripped 5 bases from V and 6 bases from J, with 17 bases between. Germline CDR1 reads MNHEY; CDR2 reads SVGAGI. The chain's CDR3 is CASSNIQRVGEQYF. The CDR3 DNA is TGTGCCAGCAGTAACATCCAGCGAGTCGGCGAGCAGTACTTC.

The V gene is TRBV11-1, the J gene TRBJ1-6; 9 bases are a match to TRBD1. The CDR3 covers 13 residues. CDR1 is SGHAT, CDR2 FQDESV, per germline (reference sequence). V lost 10 bases to trimming and J lost 10 bases; unmatched junction nucleotides: 8. The CDR3 coding sequence is TGTGCCACCGACGACAGGGGGAAATCACCCCTCCACTTT. Encoded protein: CATDDRGKSPLHF.